This TCR beta chain was retrieved from a study of blood T cell repertoires in COVID-19. Whole-study context: Italy, Spain and the United States were the sources of the convalescent and acute COVID-19 samples.

This CDR3 region has 18 residues. Germline CDR1 SGHAT, CDR2 FQNNGV. Trimming pared 4 bases from V and 0 bases from J, leaving 16 bases between. Profiling relied on immunoSEQ multiplex PCR, and the TCRdb table lists in-frame clones only, not all of them. The sample shows around 300,000 clones, approximately 91% of them seen only once. The TCR sequence derives from a woman between 40 and 55 years old who had recovered from COVID-19. The sequenced sample consisted of peripheral blood. J is TRBJ2-6 and V is TRBV11-2, with a possible D match to TRBD1 (5 bases). The CDR3 sequence: CASSSGAGIPSGANVLTF. The CDR3 DNA reads as TGTGCCAGCAGCTCAGGAGCAGGGATCCCCTCTGGGGCCAACGTCCTGACTTTC.